This T cell receptor (beta chain) was identified in a study of early T cells in non-severe SARS-CoV-2 infection. Unique molecular identifiers tagged individual cDNA molecules. Each CDR3 protein gets one entry after TCRdb re-called the 5' RACE reads with MiXCR. In the table there are some 80,000 distinct CDR3 sequences, approximately 14% of which are singletons. A note on this clonotype: It may be a read error: a sequence one base away is much more abundant.

Sequenced material: whole blood. This clonotype was sampled from an adult who was a healthcare worker with PCR-confirmed SARS-CoV-2 infection or an uninfected control (not recorded which).

CDR3 in amino acids: CSALRLGGRADTQHF. CDR3 DNA: TGCAGTGCTCTAAGGTTGGGGGGTAGGGCAGATACGCAGCATTTT. The gene calls are TRBV20-1 and TRBJ2-3, with D perhaps TRBD1 (5 bases). The J call is uncertain, as TRBJ1-5 better fits the DNA end. Germline V gene sequence: CDR1 DFQATT, CDR2 SNEGSKA (reference sequence). The CDR3 loop spans 15 amino acids.